The T cell receptor beta chain under discussion was sequenced for a study of Ad26.COV2.S vaccination and SARS-CoV-2 variants. Study at large: Doses of Ad26.COV2.S were injected into muscle once or twice, 56 days apart.

This clone was observed at least ten times. Its matching antigen is unknown. This CDR3 contains 15 residues. Germline V lookup: CDR1 LGHNA, CDR2 YSLEER. V was cut by 3 bases and J by 8 bases, with 14 bases left in between. Sample treatment: some 20 received Ad26.COV2.S at low or high dose, single or two shots; about 5 received placebo; per-sample allocation not given. After the first vaccine or placebo injection, samples were drawn on day 63. Built on an Ad26 vector, the vaccine expressed Wuhan-strain SARS-CoV-2 spike. TCRdb's copy holds only in-frame clones and misses some; the assay was immunoSEQ multiplex PCR. The sample carries approximately 350,000 clones, around 86% recorded once. Study-wide findings and caveats: People who got the vaccine had more spike-specific TCR breadth than people who got placebo.

This sample comprised peripheral blood, obtained in a trial of Ad26.COV2.S vaccine versus placebo. The chain joins TRBV4-3 to TRBJ1-6; no reliable D call. The TCR sequence derives from a person aged 18-60 years who received the Ad26.COV2.S COVID-19 vaccine or a placebo. The CDR3 bases are TGCGCCAGCAGCCAGGACTCCTCCTGGGATTCACCCCTCCACTTT. It yields the protein CASSQDSSWDSPLHF.